One TCR beta chain is described in this entry. Antigen: not known. The source of the sample is a study of T cells expressing NK-cell markers. Study-level background: Each TCR beta repertoire originated in sorted T cells that were CD3+CD56+NKG2C+, CD3+CD56+NKG2C- or CD3+CD56-NKG2C+. Study-wide results and caveats: Top CD8+ clonotypes included the dominant CD3+CD56+NKG2C+ clonotypes in 6 or 7 donors. Certain NKG2C+ T cell clones were expanded, and their HCMV specificity remained unclear.

5'RACE template switching with UMIs produced the TCR beta cDNA. Reanalyzing the 5' RACE reads, TCRdb keeps one entry per CDR3 protein, without DNA. The table lists 250,000 to 300,000 distinct CDR3 sequences. This TCR came from a woman aged 18 to 75 in good health. Sequenced material: blood T cells: a sorted CD56 or NKG2C T cell subset, CD4+ or CD8+ T cells, or bulk PBMC T cells (not recorded which).

The CDR3: CASSLGRIRREGHEQYF. V is TRBV5-1 and J is TRBJ2-7; the D call from TCRdb, TRBD2, cannot be confirmed without DNA. Germline values: CDR1 SGHRS, CDR2 YFSETQ. There are 17 residues in the CDR3.